Listed here is a single T cell receptor beta chain. Its binding antigen is unknown. No per-base quality is available; no much larger clone lies one base away. V loses 5 bases, J loses 0 bases, and the germline ends lie 14 bases apart. The CDR3 holds 16 amino acids from the cysteine to the phenylalanine. Only the CDR3 DNA is retained, 48 bases long and in frame from the first base. In the germline V gene, CDR1 corresponds to SGHTA and CDR2 to FQGTGA. The sample comes from a study of control samples from healthy donors and cancer patients (dated by TCRdb to about 2020). The library was built by means of the immunoSEQ multiplex PCR assay. In its TCRdb copy, this immuneACCESS table keeps in-frame sequences only and misses some clones. Where compared with another copy, unresolved V genes explain less than half of these, and the others have no known cause. The sample yields 96,000 or so clones; approximately 93% were counted once. The ten largest clones take up 8% of the sample.

The sequence derives from a man younger than 30 in good health. The chain employs TRBV7-3 and TRBJ2-1, with no confident D gene call. The sample consisted of blood. The bases are TGTGCCAGCAGCAGAAACGCCCCGAGCTCCTACAATGAGCAGTTCTTC. The translation is CASSRNAPSSYNEQFF.